This T cell receptor beta chain was profiled in a study of post-analysis software for immune sequencing data. The authors incorporated unique molecular identifiers into the TCR beta cDNA libraries. MiXCR, applied by TCRdb to the PCR reads, yields one record per CDR3 protein. The data hold 800,000 to 950,000 distinct CDR3 sequences, with approximately 50% observed a single time. About this clonotype: No antigen is known for it.

Regarding the study as a whole: Samples made in the same batch grouped tightly together by F measure. TRBV segments more frequent in patients than in controls numbered roughly 5 and included TRBV5-6, TRBV5-1 and TRBV20-1.

Germline CDR1 and CDR2: SGHRS and YFSETQ. The CDR3 loop spans 16 amino acids. Trimming stripped 2 bases from V and 5 bases from J, with 16 bases between. This chain links TRBV5-1 with TRBJ1-4; D might be TRBD1 (6 bases). Input material: blood. The sequence was obtained from a girl between 5 and 17 years old with multiple sclerosis. Here the CDR3 DNA reads TGCGCCAGCAGCTTAGGGGACAACTTACCGAATGAAAAACTGTTTTTT. Translation gives CASSLGDNLPNEKLFF.